This T cell receptor (beta chain) was documented in a study of cytomegalovirus exposure and HLA in healthy donors. CDR3 length equals 12 residues. In germline, CDR1 is SGHNT, CDR2 YYREEE (reference sequence). The V and J ends lost 9 bases and 4 bases respectively, with 14 bases between them. With respect to this clone: The antigen remains unidentified.

There were likely unrecorded immune exposures, though donors were nominally healthy when sampled. Whole-study findings and limits: Published work reported that the classifier diagnosed cytomegalovirus status with high specificity and sensitivity. The authors reported that TCR beta sequences could predict HLA-A and HLA-B alleles. These predictions were accurate for most subjects in the first cohort.

PCR amplification relied on 60 Vbeta primers (plus 13 Jbeta primers). TCRdb's table, derived via immunoSEQ multiplex PCR, lists solely in-frame clones and lacks some. The repertoire includes about 150,000 clones, roughly 73% of them detected once, and roughly 12% sits in the top ten. The chain links TRBV5-4 to TRBJ2-7; D remains ambiguous. Sequenced material: PBMCs. This TCR derives from a man aged 18 to 29 in good health and CMV-seropositive. CDR3 sequence reads: CAKRKQLYEQYF. The CDR3 DNA sequence: TGTGCCAAAAGAAAACAGCTTTACGAGCAGTACTTC.